One and the same sample provided the 13 T cell receptor beta chains below, sequenced in a study of blood T cell repertoires in COVID-19 (dated by TCRdb to about 2020). The method behind the library was the immunoSEQ multiplex PCR assay. What TCRdb holds here is the immuneACCESS table cut down to in-frame rearrangements. Part of the clones is not present; checked against another copy, under half of the missing clones reflect an unresolved V gene, and the others are unexplained. For this sample there are roughly 150,000 clones; around 76% appear just once. 3.5% to 4.5% of the sample goes to the ten largest clones. Sequencing was done on a sample of peripheral blood. The receptors here all came from a man aged 55 to 69 with acute or convalescent COVID-19.

Only a few counts were recorded for this clone. The chain employs TRBV5-1 and TRBJ2-7; perhaps TRBD1 as D (6 bases). This CDR3 comprises 13 residues. Germline V gives CDR1 SGHRS, CDR2 YFSETQ. V lost 4 bases to trimming and J lost 5 bases, with 13 bases between them. CDR3 amino acids: CASSLDRFDEQYF. The CDR3 nucleotides read TGCGCCAGCAGCCTTGACAGGTTCGACGAGCAGTACTTC. The complete variable domain, with remaining parts taken from reference TRBV5-1 and TRBJ2-7, reads KAGVTQTPRYLIKTRGQQVTLSCSPISGHRSVSWYQQTPGQGLQFLFEYFSETQRNKGNFPGRFSGRQFSNSRSEMNVSTLELGDSALYLCASSLDRFDEQYFGPGTRLTVT.

This rearrangement joins TRBV5-1 to TRBJ2-7, with 7 positions matching TRBD1. J lost 1 base, V lost 4 bases, and 2 bases had no gene match. The CDR3 is made up of 13 amino acids. Germline V gives CDR1 SGHRS, CDR2 YFSETQ. The CDR3 nucleotides are TGCGCCAGCAGCGGGGGACAGTCCTACGAGCAGTACTTC. Its protein product is CASSGGQSYEQYF.

The chain employs TRBV4-1 and TRBJ1-5; D is possibly TRBD1 (5 bases). Germline V CDR1 and CDR2: MGHRA, YSYEKL. This CDR3 is 15 amino acids long. The V end lost 1 base, the J end lost 7 bases, and 14 bases lay between the germline ends. CDR3 sequence (DNA): TGCGCCAGCAGCCAAGTTCGCAGGGCGGGACAGCCCCAGCATTTT. As protein: CASSQVRRAGQPQHF.

The V and J genes are TRBV15 and TRBJ2-1, with TRBD2 matching over 9 bases. CDR1 and CDR2 from the germline V gene are LNHNV and YYDKDF (reference sequence). V lost 5 bases, J lost 7 bases, and 15 bases stayed unmatched. The CDR3 has 17 residues. The CDR3 coding sequence is TGTGCCACCAGCGGATCCTTGTTGGGTGCGGGGGGGAATGAGCAGTTCTTC. This encodes CATSGSLLGAGGNEQFF.

This clone was seen more than once but under ten times. The rearrangement joins TRBV7-8 to TRBJ1-1, with D unresolved. Trimming pared 1 base from V and 0 bases from J, leaving 6 bases between. Looked up from germline, CDR1 is SGHVS and CDR2 is FQNEAQ. The CDR3 is made up of 14 amino acids. CDR3 in amino acids: CASSLGGMNTEAFF. The CDR3 DNA is TGTGCCAGCAGCTTAGGAGGGATGAACACTGAAGCTTTCTTT.

The J gene is TRBJ2-2, the V gene TRBV5-1; TRBD2 matches at 8 bases. Germline trimming cut 5 bases from V and 4 bases from J; bases unmatched to any gene: 4. This CDR3 region has 14 residues. From germline, CDR1 is SGHRS and CDR2 YFSETQ. This CDR3 reads CASRVLAATGELFF. The CDR3 DNA sequence: TGCGCCAGCAGAGTACTAGCGGCCACCGGGGAGCTGTTTTTT.

CDR3 sequence (DNA): TGTGCCAGCAGCCCCCGCAGGGCTTCTACGGGAAACACCATATATTTT. It specifies CASSPRRASTGNTIYF. The genes are TRBV7-9 and TRBJ1-3; D possibly corresponds to TRBD1 (5 bases). This CDR3 has 16 amino acids. V gave up 5 bases and J gave up 4 bases, with 18 bases separating them. CDR1 is SEHNR and CDR2 is FQNEAQ in the germline V gene (reference sequence).

This clone was counted a few times. The genes are TRBV5-1 and TRBJ1-2, with TRBD1 identical over 8 bases. There are 17 residues in the CDR3. Germline CDR1 and CDR2: SGHRS and YFSETQ. After removal of 4 bases from V and 4 bases from J, the junction contained 15 bases not matched to a gene. The CDR3 spells CASSPRSPGGVGYGYTF. The CDR3 region has the DNA TGCGCCAGCAGCCCCCGGAGTCCAGGGGGCGTCGGCTATGGCTACACCTTC.

The table lists this clone with a few counts. The chain joins TRBV15 to TRBJ2-1; TRBD2 agrees at 7 bases. Losses at the gene ends were 0 bases for V and 3 bases for J; bases not matched to a gene: 8. Germline lookup yields CDR1 LNHNV and CDR2 YYDKDF (reference sequence). This CDR3 has 17 residues. The CDR3 DNA is TGTGCCACCAGCAGAGATCGGGGCGGGAGAGGCTACAATGAGCAGTTCTTC. This encodes CATSRDRGGRGYNEQFF.

V and J are TRBV6-6 and TRBJ1-2, with 9 bases lining up with TRBD1. The V and J ends lost 4 bases and 6 bases, in that order; junction bases with no gene match: 6. Germline values: CDR1 MNHNY, CDR2 SVGAGI (reference sequence). There are 14 residues in the CDR3. DNA of the CDR3: TGTGCCAGCAGTTTTACAGGGGGCGACAATGGCTACACCTTC. As protein: CASSFTGGDNGYTF.

This clone appeared a few times. V and J are TRBV2 and TRBJ2-1; 14 bases align to TRBD2. There are 16 residues in the CDR3. With 6 bases clipped from V and 8 bases from J, the junction kept 9 bases outside the gene matches. Germline CDR1 and CDR2: SNHLY and FYNNEI. The CDR3 nucleotides are TGTGCCAGCAGCCCGGGACTAGCGGGAGAAAGGGATGAGCAGTTCTTC. Translating it yields CASSPGLAGERDEQFF.

In DNA, the CDR3 is TGTGCCAGCAGACGGGGGGCTAATGAAAAACTGTTTTTT. Encoded protein: CASRRGANEKLFF. V gene TRBV11-2 combines with J gene TRBJ1-4; maybe TRBD1 (5 bases). This CDR3 region has 13 residues. Trimming cost V 6 bases and J 3 bases, with 8 bases left between them. Germline V gives CDR1 SGHAT, CDR2 FQNNGV.

The V and J genes are TRBV5-1 and TRBJ2-3, with 8 bases aligning to TRBD2. Looked up from germline, CDR1 is SGHRS and CDR2 is YFSETQ. V shed 0 bases and J 0 bases; nucleotides not matched to a gene: 12. This CDR3 is built from 19 residues. The CDR3 region has the DNA TGCGCCAGCAGCTTGGCCGTCCCGGGACTAGTAGCCAGCACAGATACGCAGTATTTT. This encodes CASSLAVPGLVASTDTQYF.